Below are 22 T cell receptor beta chains sequenced from a single sample in a study of molecular identifiers for immune sequencing clone quantification. TCRdb used MiXCR to reprocess the PCR reads, holding one entry per CDR3 protein. The table includes a few hundred thousand distinct CDR3 sequences, roughly 24% detected once. Sequencing was performed on naive CD8+ T cells from blood, with Jurkat cell RNA spiked in. The subset was: FACS-sorted CD8+CD4-CCR7+CD45RA+ naive T cells. The receptors originated from a human donor in good health. Some libraries in this study had Jurkat cell RNA spiked in.

With regard to this clonotype: Just one base apart from a much larger clone, this may be a read error. The chain carries TRBV5-1 and TRBJ2-3, with D unclear. Trimming stripped 0 bases from V and 0 bases from J, with 8 bases between. CDR3 length equals 15 residues. Germline V gene data show CDR1 as SGHRS and CDR2 as YFSETQ. The CDR3 DNA sequence: TGCGCCAGCAGCTTGGATGCCATCAGCACAGATACGCAGTATTTT. Its protein is CASSLDAISTDTQYF.

Notes on this clonotype: A much bigger clone sits one base away, suggesting this may be a read error. CDR3: CASRPDGQGSNSPLHF. In DNA, the CDR3 is TGTGCCAGCAGGCCGGACGGTCAAGGTTCCAATTCACCCCTCCACTTT. This chain connects TRBV13 to TRBJ1-6; D not certain. V shed 6 bases and J shed 7 bases, with 19 bases lying between them. CDR3 length equals 16 residues. The germline V gene has CDR1 PRHDT and CDR2 FYEKMQ (reference sequence).

Notes on this clonotype: This may arise from a read error, as a much more abundant clone is one base away. This chain links TRBV24-1 with TRBJ2-7; 7 nucleotides match TRBD2. The germline gives CDR1 KGHDR, CDR2 SFDVKD. CDR3 length: 12 residues. The CDR3: CATSVGDYGQYF. CDR3 DNA sequence: TGTGCCACCAGTGTTGGGGACTACGGGCAGTACTTC.

About this clonotype itself: Compared with germline, one end of the junction differs, possibly owing to a read error. The CDR3 here is CAISEAGATTDTQCF. CDR3 DNA: TGTGCCATCAGTGAGGCGGGGGCAACTACAGATACGCAGTGTTTT. The chain carries TRBV10-3 and TRBJ2-3; weak D call: TRBD2 (7 bases). The CDR3 sequence is 15 residues long. Germline V gene data show CDR1 as ENHRY and CDR2 as SYGVKD.

This clonotype was detected only a few times. The chain couples TRBV11-2 to TRBJ2-5; D remains ambiguous. Trimming took off 5 bases at V and 4 bases at J, with 14 bases between the two ends. This CDR3 contains 14 residues. Germline values: CDR1 SGHAT, CDR2 FQNNGV. The CDR3 sequence: CASSPSWDPETQYF. DNA for the CDR3: TGTGCCAGCAGCCCTTCCTGGGATCCAGAGACCCAGTACTTC.

This clonotype was detected ten times or more. The V and J genes are TRBV9 and TRBJ1-3, with D tentatively TRBD1 (6 bases). The CDR3 covers 15 residues. V shed 0 bases and J shed 4 bases, with 11 bases lying between them. Germline V gene data show CDR1 as SGDLS and CDR2 as YYNGEE. The CDR3: CASSVGYRAGNTIYF. For the CDR3, the DNA is TGTGCCAGCAGCGTAGGGTACAGGGCAGGAAACACCATATATTTT. Looking up the rest from reference TRBV9 and TRBJ1-3 gives the full variable domain: DSGVTQTPKHLITATGQRVTLRCSPRSGDLSVYWYQQSLDQGLQFLIQYYNGEERAKGNILERFSAQQFPDLHSELNLSSLELGDSALYFCASSVGYRAGNTIYFGEGSWLTVV.

This clonotype was counted only a few times. V and J are TRBV28 and TRBJ2-4; D is unclear. The V gene's germline CDR1 is MDHEN and CDR2 SYDVKM. This CDR3 spans 15 amino acids. The V end was cut by 3 bases, the J end by 0 bases, with 9 bases between. The CDR3 loop is CASSLTDIAKNIQYF. Written as DNA, the CDR3 is TGTGCCAGCAGTTTGACTGATATAGCCAAAAACATTCAGTACTTC.

For this clonotype: A much more abundant neighbour one base away suggests this may be a read error. The V call is TRBV7-3, the J call TRBJ2-1; D possibly corresponds to TRBD2 (5 bases). This CDR3 is built from 15 residues. The germline V gene encodes CDR1 SGHTA and CDR2 FQGTGA. The CDR3 sequence is CASSSGISSYNELFF. As DNA, the CDR3 is TGTGCCAGCAGCTCGGGAATTAGCTCCTACAATGAGCTGTTCTTC.

About this clonotype itself: It may be a read error: a sequence one base away is much more abundant. The chain joins TRBV29-1 to TRBJ2-3, with D perhaps matching TRBD2 (5 bases). This CDR3 spans 16 amino acids. CDR1 and CDR2 (germline): SQVTM, ANQGSEA. V dropped 0 bases and J dropped 4 bases, with 17 bases sitting between them. CDR3 sequence (DNA): TGCAGCGTTGAAGACATGGTCACCTATAGCGCAGATACGCAGTATTTT. It is translated as CSVEDMVTYSADTQYF.

This clonotype was detected a few times. This sequence may be a read error, since a much larger clone differs from it by one base. V and J are TRBV6-2 or TRBV6-3 and TRBJ2-3; D gene ambiguous. V lost 7 bases, J lost 7 bases, and 12 bases lay in between. CDR1 is MNHEY and CDR2 is SVGEGT in the germline V gene. The CDR3 covers 12 residues. The CDR3 reads CASTGPRNTQYF. CDR3 sequence (DNA): TGTGCCAGCACAGGACCGAGAAATACGCAGTATTTT.

Notes on this clonotype: Germline and junction disagree at one end, which may indicate a read error. V gene TRBV20-1 combines with J gene TRBJ2-7; D perhaps matches TRBD2 (7 bases). The length of the CDR3 is 13 residues. Per germline, CDR1 DFQATT and CDR2 SNEGSKA (reference sequence). The DNA of the CDR3 is TGTAGTGCTGGGGGGGGGCTGGCCTACGAGCAGTACTTC. It encodes CSAGGGLAYEQYF.

Worth noting for this clonotype: Given the absence of the conserved phenylalanine or tryptophan at the CDR3 end, a read error is likely. The DNA is left out, because the CDR3 cannot be placed on it with certainty; the CDR3 is given as TCRdb lists it. This chain joins TRBV27 and TRBJ2-7; the listed D gene, TRBD2, was not tested against the DNA. Looked up from germline, CDR1 is MNHEY and CDR2 is SMNVEV (reference sequence). The CDR3 is 14 residues long, ends included. CDR3: CASSFSGGPYERYS.

This chain connects TRBV28 to TRBJ2-6; TRBD1 matches at 11 bases. Trimming at V came to 7 bases and at J to 0 bases, leaving 5 bases not matched to a gene. Germline assignment: CDR1 MDHEN and CDR2 SYDVKM. There are 17 residues in the CDR3. The CDR3 DNA is TGTGCCAGCACCCTCGGGACAGGGGGCTCTGGGGCCAACGTCCTGACTTTC. Protein product: CASTLGTGGSGANVLTF.

Points on this clonotype: A single base separates this from a much larger clone, so it may be a read error. CDR3 sequence reads: CASKMGPEAFF. The CDR3 nucleotides read TGTGCCAGCAAGATGGGCCCTGAAGCTTTCTTT. This sequence joins TRBV25-1 and TRBJ1-1; no definite D call. CDR3 length: 11 residues. Germline CDR1 MGHDK, CDR2 SYGVNS. Trimming removed 7 bases at V and 6 bases at J, with 9 bases between.

This clonotype appeared many times. The chain is built from TRBV5-1 and TRBJ1-5; no definite D call. CDR3 length: 17 amino acids. Germline CDR1 reads SGHRS; CDR2 reads YFSETQ. With 1 base removed from V and 3 bases from J, the gap between germline ends came to 17 bases. CDR3 sequence (DNA): TGCGCCAGCAGCTTGTGGCCAAAGGACGGATTCAATCAGCCCCAGCATTTT. It translates to CASSLWPKDGFNQPQHF.

This clonotype was seen more than once but under ten times. A much more abundant neighbour one base away suggests this may be a read error. This CDR3 fails to terminate in the conserved phenylalanine or tryptophan, so it likely reflects a read error. V is TRBV4-3 and J is TRBJ2-7; weak D call: TRBD2 (5 bases). The CDR3 extends over 15 amino acids. Trimming pared 0 bases from V and 4 bases from J, leaving 13 bases between. Germline CDR1 reads LGHNA; CDR2 reads YSLEER. CDR3 bases: TGCGCCAGCAGCCAAGACCGGACTCCGGGGTACGAGCAGTACCTC. Its translation is CASSQDRTPGYEQYL.

Comments on this clonotype: The conserved phenylalanine or tryptophan normally closing the CDR3 is absent here, so this likely arose from a read error. The CDR3 DNA is TGTGCCAGCAGTATCGGGACAGGGGCGCCAGATACGCAGTATCTT. As protein: CASSIGTGAPDTQYL. This chain links TRBV12-3 or TRBV12-4 with TRBJ2-3; 10 nucleotides line up with TRBD1. V was pared by 5 bases and J by 4 bases, with 6 bases of the junction left unmatched. The CDR3 covers 15 residues.

This clonotype has ten or more counts. The gene calls are TRBV4-1 and TRBJ2-5; a weak D match, TRBD2 (5 bases). Trimming took 1 base from V and 3 from J, leaving 9 bases between them. Germline-derived CDR1 and CDR2 are MGHRA and YSYEKL. The CDR3 runs to 14 residues. CDR3 region: CASSQVSGKETQYF. CDR3 in DNA: TGCGCCAGCAGCCAAGTGTCGGGGAAAGAGACCCAGTACTTC.

With respect to this clonotype: A read error may explain this, as a much larger clone is one base away. This sequence joins TRBV7-9 and TRBJ2-3; 10 bases agree with TRBD2. Germline V lookup: CDR1 SEHNR, CDR2 FQNEAQ (reference sequence). This CDR3 has 15 amino acids. CDR3 protein: CASSPSGGETDTKYF. The DNA for the CDR3 is TGTGCCAGCAGTCCTAGCGGGGGAGAGACAGATACGAAGTATTTT.

This chain connects TRBV11-2 to TRBJ2-2; tentatively, D is TRBD1 or TRBD2 (5 bases each). V lost 1 base and J 7 bases, leaving 10 bases between the germline ends. Germline loops: CDR1 SGHAT, CDR2 FQNNGV. The CDR3 has 14 residues. CDR3 sequence (DNA): TGTGCCAGCAGCTTAGGTACAGGAGGCGGGGAGCTGTTTTTT. Translated: CASSLGTGGGELFF.

Many counts were recorded for this clonotype. V usage is TRBV7-9 and J usage is TRBJ2-3; D is tentatively TRBD1 or TRBD2 (5 bases each). This CDR3 contains 16 residues. Germline V gene data show CDR1 as SEHNR and CDR2 as FQNEAQ (reference sequence). V was clipped by 5 bases and J by 2 bases, with 17 bases between them. This CDR3 reads CASSATPGTYTDTQYF. The DNA of the CDR3 is TGTGCCAGCAGCGCCACTCCAGGGACGTACACAGATACGCAGTATTTT.

Remarks on this clonotype: Possible read error: a much larger clone is one base away. This chain links TRBV7-9 with TRBJ2-7; no clear D. The CDR3 is 12 amino acids. Germline loops: CDR1 SEHNR, CDR2 FQNEAQ (reference sequence). CDR3 region: CARSYSVGEQYF. The CDR3 DNA reads TGTGCCCGCAGCTACAGTGTTGGCGAGCAGTACTTC.